The 3 T cell receptor beta chains listed next were all sequenced from one sample in a study of T cells after yellow fever vaccination (dated by TCRdb to the late 2010s). The treatment or condition label corresponds to: live attenuated yellow fever vaccine strain. The library relied on 5' RACE. The instrument was an Illumina NovaSeq 6000. TCRdb took the public reads, trimmed them with fastp at Q25, ran MiXCR for clone calling and kept in-frame beta chains. Each record represents a unique CDR3 protein, reported with the most common genes and DNA among its rows. This sample has hundreds of thousands of distinct CDR3 sequences in its table, and about 19% of those were observed once. Jointly, the top ten make up over 15% of the sample. Sequenced material: PBMCs, taken before the yellow fever booster vaccination. Every receptor here comes from a man younger than 30 who received the YFV17D yellow fever vaccine.

This clonotype was picked up a small number of times. The CDR3 sequence: CASSRRPGQGAEAFF. The CDR3 DNA follows: TGTGCCAGCAGCCGCCGACCGGGACAGGGGGCCGAAGCTTTCTTT. The rearrangement joins TRBV3-1 to TRBJ1-1; 12 positions agree with TRBD1. The germline CDR1 and CDR2 sequences are LGHDT and YNNKEL (reference sequence). Trimming cost V 4 bases and J 8 bases; bases outside gene matches: 8. This CDR3 is built from 15 residues.

The chain combines TRBV29-1 with TRBJ2-6; D uncertain. V was clipped by 5 bases and J by 6 bases, with 11 bases between them. Germline CDR1 is SQVTM and CDR2 is ANQGSEA. The CDR3 totals 13 residues. The CDR3 reads CSVLFLEANVLTF. The CDR3 nucleotides read TGCAGCGTTCTCTTCCTGGAGGCCAACGTCCTGACTTTC.

This clonotype has a handful of counts. The gene calls are TRBV5-6 and TRBJ2-1; D might be TRBD1 (5 bases). This CDR3 comprises 15 residues. With 6 bases removed from V and 5 bases from J, the gap between germline ends came to 18 bases. Germline CDR1 SGHDT, CDR2 YYEEEE. The CDR3 spells CASTLVGHLNNEQFF. The CDR3 DNA reads as TGTGCCAGCACCTTAGTTGGACACCTCAACAATGAGCAGTTCTTC.